A single sample is the source of the 22 T cell receptor beta chains below, sequenced in a study of regulatory T cells in long-lasting Graves disease. Stated time point: newly diagnosed GD, antithyroid drugs for less than 3 months. RNA isolated from PBMCs was used to make the TCR library. CDR3 regions were amplified by Arm-PCR using iRepertoire HTBI primers to build TCR beta libraries. TCRdb reprocessed the multiplex PCR reads via MiXCR and lists one record per CDR3 protein. The sample lists around 480,000 distinct CDR3 sequences, about 16% occurring once. This sample was also put to use in a study of T cells in Graves' hyperthyroidism and ophthalmopathy.

The input for sequencing was peripheral blood mononuclear cells (PBMCs), taken at new diagnosis, from a patient treated with antithyroid drugs. These receptors originate from a woman between 40 and 65 years old with Graves disease.

This clonotype has at least ten counts. V gene TRBV18 combines with J gene TRBJ1-5, with D unresolved. The germline V gene has CDR1 KGHSH and CDR2 LQKENI. V was shortened by 3 bases and J by 4 bases, with 13 bases between the two germline ends. The CDR3 spans 15 residues. In DNA, the CDR3 is TGTGCCAGCTCACCTACCCACATCGTAAATCAGCCCCAGCATTTT. Translation gives CASSPTHIVNQPQHF.

The V and J genes are TRBV7-9 and TRBJ1-1, with 10 bases identical to TRBD1. The CDR3 sequence is 14 residues long. CDR1 SEHNR and CDR2 FQNEAQ come from the germline V gene (reference sequence). V lost 3 bases to trimming and J lost 7 bases; unmatched junction nucleotides: 5. CDR3 sequence reads: CASSFPGQGIEAFF. In nucleotides, the CDR3 is TGTGCCAGCAGCTTCCCGGGACAGGGGATTGAAGCTTTCTTT.

This clonotype was recorded a few times. The chain couples TRBV4-1 to TRBJ2-7; tentatively, D is TRBD1 (5 bases). CDR3 length equals 15 residues. The germline CDR1 and CDR2 sequences are MGHRA and YSYEKL. With 1 base removed from V and 4 bases from J, the gap between germline ends came to 14 bases. CDR3 loop: CASSQGDRDRYEQYF. As DNA, the CDR3 is TGCGCCAGCAGCCAAGGAGACAGAGACCGGTACGAGCAGTACTTC.

This clonotype was counted only a few times. The rearrangement uses TRBV3-1 and TRBJ2-6, with 8 bases matching TRBD1. This CDR3 has 15 amino acids. The junction had 2 bases not matched to a gene; V was cut back by 3 bases and J by 4 bases. Germline CDR1 LGHDT, CDR2 YNNKEL (reference sequence). The CDR3 loop is CASSHQGAGANVLTF. CDR3 DNA: TGTGCCAGCAGCCACCAGGGGGCAGGGGCCAACGTCCTGACTTTC.

The table lists this clonotype with many counts. The chain employs TRBV11-3 and TRBJ1-1; 7 bases agree with TRBD1. This CDR3 has 13 residues. V lost 2 bases, J lost 10 bases, and 7 bases stayed unmatched. Looked up from germline, CDR1 is SGHNT and CDR2 is YENEEA. CDR3 DNA sequence: TGTGCCAGCAGCTTAACCCCCGGGACAGTAGCTTTCTTT. Encoded protein: CASSLTPGTVAFF.

There are many counts of this clonotype. The chain uses TRBV12-3 or TRBV12-4 and TRBJ2-7; D is undetermined. V lost 6 bases, J lost 2 bases, and 11 bases lay in between. CDR3 length: 13 residues. The CDR3 nucleotides read TGTGCCAGCAGGCCCCTTGGGACCTACGAGCAGTACTTC. Translation: CASRPLGTYEQYF.

This clonotype has more than one count but fewer than ten. The CDR3 protein is CASSQNNNQPQHF. For the CDR3, the DNA is TGCGCCAGCAGCCAAAACAACAATCAGCCCCAGCATTTT. The chain is built from TRBV4-1 and TRBJ1-5; D is ambiguous. This CDR3 is 13 amino acids long. Trimming left V 2 bases short and J 3 bases short, with 5 bases between. CDR1 and CDR2 from the germline V gene are MGHRA and YSYEKL.

This clonotype was seen a handful of times. The J gene is TRBJ1-1, the V gene TRBV18; D gene ambiguous. This CDR3 has 16 residues. With 3 bases removed from V and 1 base from J, the gap between germline ends came to 15 bases. Germline V gene sequence: CDR1 KGHSH, CDR2 LQKENI. The CDR3 sequence: CASSPTTGVTNTEAFF. CDR3 bases: TGTGCCAGCTCACCTACGACCGGGGTCACGAACACTGAAGCTTTCTTT.

This chain joins TRBV19 and TRBJ2-3, with TRBD2 identical over 10 bases. V shed 9 bases, J shed 2 bases, and the junction held 8 bases outside the gene matches. The CDR3 length is 15 residues. CDR1 is LNHDA, CDR2 SQIVND, per germline (reference sequence). The CDR3 sequence is CASAPLAGNTDTQYF. The DNA of the CDR3 is TGTGCCAGCGCACCACTAGCGGGGAACACAGATACGCAGTATTTT.

Ten or more counts support this clonotype. Here the CDR3 reads CSAFKAQGLTYEQYF. CDR3 nucleotide sequence: TGCAGTGCTTTTAAGGCCCAGGGGTTGACGTACGAGCAGTACTTC. This sequence joins TRBV20-1 and TRBJ2-7, with a weak D call TRBD1 (6 bases). The V gene's germline CDR1 is DFQATT and CDR2 SNEGSKA (reference sequence). V dropped 5 bases and J dropped 4 bases, with 21 bases sitting between them. The CDR3 totals 15 residues.

With respect to this clonotype: This likely traces to a read error, being one base from a far larger clone. This sequence joins TRBV12-3 or TRBV12-4 and TRBJ1-2, with 12 bases that match TRBD1. The CDR3 totals 14 residues. V was clipped by 3 bases and J by 12 bases; unmatched bases: 8. CDR3 loop: CASSLGQGAFGHTF. The CDR3 DNA follows: TGTGCCAGCAGTTTGGGACAGGGGGCGTTCGGCCACACCTTC.

The sample holds many counts of this clonotype. The chain joins TRBV2 to TRBJ2-7; D possibly corresponds to TRBD2 (5 bases). The V end was cut by 6 bases, the J end by 2 bases, with 11 bases between. Germline V gene data show CDR1 as SNHLY and CDR2 as FYNNEI. This CDR3 is 13 amino acids long. The CDR3 here is CASSQGLTYEQYF. CDR3 sequence (DNA): TGTGCCAGCAGCCAAGGACTCACCTACGAGCAGTACTTC.

This clonotype was picked up many times. The CDR3 is CSARNRDSPNEKLFF. The CDR3, as DNA: TGCAGTGCTAGAAACCGGGACAGCCCTAATGAAAAACTGTTTTTT. This sequence joins TRBV20-1 and TRBJ1-4, with 7 bases fitting TRBD1. The V gene's germline CDR1 is DFQATT and CDR2 SNEGSKA (reference sequence). The CDR3 has 15 amino acids. The V and J ends lost 2 bases and 3 bases, in that order; junction bases with no gene match: 6.

This clonotype was observed many times. V and J are TRBV20-1 and TRBJ2-3; TRBD2 matches at 8 bases. V was clipped by 3 bases and J by 2 bases; unmatched bases: 10. The CDR3 has 16 amino acids. In germline, CDR1 is DFQATT, CDR2 SNEGSKA (reference sequence). The CDR3 DNA is TGCAGTGCTAGTCCGCTGGGTAGCGGGATCACAGATACGCAGTATTTT. This gives the protein CSASPLGSGITDTQYF.

This clonotype occurred many times. This chain links TRBV20-1 with TRBJ1-1; 10 nucleotides agree with TRBD1. V lost 4 bases, J lost 6 bases, and 8 bases stayed unmatched. This CDR3 region has 14 residues. From germline, CDR1 is DFQATT and CDR2 SNEGSKA (reference sequence). The CDR3, as DNA: TGCAGTGCTATGGGGGACAGGGGAGAACCTGAAGCTTTCTTT. This codes for CSAMGDRGEPEAFF.

This chain links TRBV3-1 with TRBJ2-1; TRBD2 matches at 8 bases. This CDR3 is built from 15 residues. Losses at the gene ends were 1 base for V and 6 bases for J; bases not matched to a gene: 5. CDR1 and CDR2 (germline): LGHDT, YNNKEL (reference sequence). The CDR3 here is CASSQAGGLVNEQFF. The CDR3 nucleotides read TGTGCCAGCAGCCAAGCGGGGGGGCTGGTCAATGAGCAGTTCTTC.

This clonotype has a handful of counts. The V gene is TRBV15, the J gene TRBJ1-4, with TRBD1 as a possible D gene (6 bases). Trimming cost V 5 bases and J 7 bases, with 26 bases left between them. The CDR3 has 18 residues. Germline V lookup: CDR1 LNHNV, CDR2 YYDKDF (reference sequence). CDR3 amino acids: CATSRPIGRGGGGEKLFF. CDR3 DNA: TGTGCCACCAGCCGACCGATAGGTAGGGGCGGAGGGGGTGAAAAACTGTTTTTT.

The chain carries TRBV5-1 and TRBJ1-1; D remains unclear. Germline V gene data show CDR1 as SGHRS and CDR2 as YFSETQ. The CDR3 covers 16 residues. The V gene lost 3 bases and the J gene lost 1 base, with 16 bases spanning the gap. CDR3 in amino acids: CASSSFHSTENTEAFF. The CDR3 DNA is TGCGCCAGCAGCTCCTTCCACAGCACCGAGAACACTGAAGCTTTCTTT.

This clonotype was detected only a few times. One base away lies a much larger clone, so this may be a sequencing read error. This chain uses TRBV20-1 with TRBJ2-5; no reliable D call. Trimming left V 5 bases short and J 0 bases short, with 10 bases between. The CDR3 consists of 13 residues. Germline V gene data show CDR1 as DFQATT and CDR2 as SNEGSKA (reference sequence). The CDR3 DNA sequence: TGCAGTGCTGGGAAGGGATACCAAGAGACCCAGTACTTC. Translation: CSAGKGYQETQYF.

This rearrangement joins TRBV2 to TRBJ1-6; TRBD1 might be the D (5 bases). CDR3 length: 14 amino acids. CDR1 is SNHLY, CDR2 FYNNEI, per germline. V was clipped by 5 bases and J by 14 bases, with 19 bases between them. The CDR3 coding sequence is TGTGCCAGCAGTCAGGACATATCTCGTATCACCCTCCACTTT. This encodes CASSQDISRITLHF.

As regards this clonotype: A much larger clone lies a single base off, so this may be a read error. This chain uses TRBV29-1 with TRBJ1-1; D call uncertain. CDR1 is SQVTM and CDR2 is ANQGSEA in the germline V gene. The CDR3 runs 13 residues. CDR3 protein: CSIDPGRDTEAFF. In nucleotides, the CDR3 is TGCAGCATTGACCCAGGAAGGGACACTGAAGCTTTCTTT.

There are many counts of this clonotype. The chain has TRBV2 and TRBJ1-1; 8 bases are shared with TRBD1. V lost 2 bases and J lost 0; bases outside the gene matches: 2. The germline gives CDR1 SNHLY, CDR2 FYNNEI. The CDR3 is 15 residues long. CDR3 sequence: CASSERQGMNTEAFF. In DNA, the CDR3 is TGTGCCAGCAGTGAAAGACAGGGGATGAACACTGAAGCTTTCTTT.